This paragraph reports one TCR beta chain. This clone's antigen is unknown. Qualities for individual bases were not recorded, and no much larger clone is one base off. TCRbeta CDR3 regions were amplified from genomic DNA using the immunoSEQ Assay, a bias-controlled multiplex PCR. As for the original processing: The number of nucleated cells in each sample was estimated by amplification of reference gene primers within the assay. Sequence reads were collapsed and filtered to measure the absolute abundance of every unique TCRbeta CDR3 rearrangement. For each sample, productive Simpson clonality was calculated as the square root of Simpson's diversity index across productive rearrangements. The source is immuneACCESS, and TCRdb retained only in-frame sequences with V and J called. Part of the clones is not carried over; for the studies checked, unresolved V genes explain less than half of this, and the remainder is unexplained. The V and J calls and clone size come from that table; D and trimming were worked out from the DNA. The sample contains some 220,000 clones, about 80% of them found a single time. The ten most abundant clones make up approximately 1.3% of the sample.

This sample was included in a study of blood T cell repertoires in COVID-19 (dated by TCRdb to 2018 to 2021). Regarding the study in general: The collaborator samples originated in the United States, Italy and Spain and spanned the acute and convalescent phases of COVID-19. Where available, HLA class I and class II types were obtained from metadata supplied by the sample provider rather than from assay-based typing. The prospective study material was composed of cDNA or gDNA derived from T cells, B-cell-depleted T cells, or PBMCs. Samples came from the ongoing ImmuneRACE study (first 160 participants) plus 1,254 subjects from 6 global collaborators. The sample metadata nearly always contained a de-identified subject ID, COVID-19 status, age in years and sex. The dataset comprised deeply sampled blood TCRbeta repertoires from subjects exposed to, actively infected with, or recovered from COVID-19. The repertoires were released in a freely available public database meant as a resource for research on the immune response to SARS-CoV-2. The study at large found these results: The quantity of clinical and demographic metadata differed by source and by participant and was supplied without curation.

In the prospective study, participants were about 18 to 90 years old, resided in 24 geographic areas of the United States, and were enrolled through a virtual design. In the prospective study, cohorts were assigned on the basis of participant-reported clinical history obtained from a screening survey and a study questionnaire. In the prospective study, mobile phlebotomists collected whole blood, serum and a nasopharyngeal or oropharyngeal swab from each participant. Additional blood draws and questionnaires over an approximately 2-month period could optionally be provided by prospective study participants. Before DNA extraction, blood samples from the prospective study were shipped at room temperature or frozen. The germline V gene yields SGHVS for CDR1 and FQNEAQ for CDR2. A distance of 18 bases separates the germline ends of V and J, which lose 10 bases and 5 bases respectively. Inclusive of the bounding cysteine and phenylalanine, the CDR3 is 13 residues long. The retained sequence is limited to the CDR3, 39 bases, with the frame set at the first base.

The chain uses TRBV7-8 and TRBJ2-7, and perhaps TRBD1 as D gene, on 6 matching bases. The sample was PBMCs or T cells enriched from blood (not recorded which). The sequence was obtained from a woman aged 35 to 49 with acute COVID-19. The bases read TGTGCCACCTTACAGGGTTTAGGGGACGAGCAGTACTTC. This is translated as CATLQGLGDEQYF.